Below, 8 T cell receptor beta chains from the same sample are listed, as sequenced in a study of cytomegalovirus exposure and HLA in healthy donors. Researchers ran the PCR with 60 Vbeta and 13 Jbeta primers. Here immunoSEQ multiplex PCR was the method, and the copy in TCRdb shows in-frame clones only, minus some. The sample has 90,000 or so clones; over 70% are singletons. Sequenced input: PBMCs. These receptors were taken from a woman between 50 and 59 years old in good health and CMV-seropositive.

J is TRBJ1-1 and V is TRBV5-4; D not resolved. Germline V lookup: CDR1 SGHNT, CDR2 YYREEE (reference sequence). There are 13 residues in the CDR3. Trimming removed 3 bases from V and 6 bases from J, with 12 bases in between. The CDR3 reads CASSSTEGPEAFF. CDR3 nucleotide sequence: TGTGCCAGCAGCTCCACGGAGGGCCCTGAAGCTTTCTTT.

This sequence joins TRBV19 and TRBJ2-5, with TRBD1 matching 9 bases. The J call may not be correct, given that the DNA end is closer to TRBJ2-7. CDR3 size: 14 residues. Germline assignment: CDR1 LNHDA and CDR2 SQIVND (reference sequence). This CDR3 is CASSIRDRDYEQYF. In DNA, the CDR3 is TGTGCCAGTAGTATCCGGGACAGGGACTACGAGCAGTACTTC.

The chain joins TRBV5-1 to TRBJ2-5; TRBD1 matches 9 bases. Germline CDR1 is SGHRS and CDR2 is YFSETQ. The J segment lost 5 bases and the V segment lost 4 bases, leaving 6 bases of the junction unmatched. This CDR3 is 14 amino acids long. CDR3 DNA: TGCGCCAGCAGCCTCACAGGGGGCGGGGAGACCCAGTACTTC. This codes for CASSLTGGGETQYF.

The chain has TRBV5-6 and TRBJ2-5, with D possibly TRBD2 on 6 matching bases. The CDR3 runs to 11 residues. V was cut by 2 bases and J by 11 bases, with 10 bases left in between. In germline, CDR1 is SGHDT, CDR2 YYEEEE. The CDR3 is CASSFTGEQYF. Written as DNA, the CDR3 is TGTGCCAGCAGCTTTACGGGGGAGCAGTACTTC.

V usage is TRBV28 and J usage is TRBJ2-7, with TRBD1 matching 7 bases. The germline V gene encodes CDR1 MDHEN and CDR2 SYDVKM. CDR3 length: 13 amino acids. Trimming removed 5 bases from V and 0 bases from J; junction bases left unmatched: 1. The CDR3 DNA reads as TGTGCCAGCAGTGGGGACAGCTCCTACGAGCAGTACGTC. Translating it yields CASSGDSSYEQYV.

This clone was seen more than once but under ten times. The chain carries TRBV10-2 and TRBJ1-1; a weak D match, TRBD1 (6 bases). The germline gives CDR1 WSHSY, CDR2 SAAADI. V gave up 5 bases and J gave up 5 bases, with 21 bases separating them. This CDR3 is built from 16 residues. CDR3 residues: CASSPRGRGARTEAFF. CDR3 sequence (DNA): TGCGCCAGCAGTCCTAGGGGACGGGGGGCGAGGACTGAAGCTTTCTTT.

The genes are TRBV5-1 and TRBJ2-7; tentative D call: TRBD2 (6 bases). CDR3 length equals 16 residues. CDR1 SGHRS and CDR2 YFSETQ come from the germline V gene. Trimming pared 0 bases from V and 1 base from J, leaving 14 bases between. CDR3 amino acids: CASSLVASAKSYEQYV. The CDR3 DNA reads TGCGCCAGCAGCTTGGTTGCTAGCGCGAAATCCTACGAGCAGTACGTC.

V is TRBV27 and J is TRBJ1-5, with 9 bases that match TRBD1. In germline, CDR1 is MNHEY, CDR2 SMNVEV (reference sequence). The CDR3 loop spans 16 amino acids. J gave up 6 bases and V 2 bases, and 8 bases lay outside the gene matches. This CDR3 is CASSLRFGQGIQPQHF. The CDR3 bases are TGTGCCAGCAGTTTACGTTTTGGACAGGGGATTCAGCCCCAGCATTTT.